Each of the 30 T cell receptor beta chains below was sequenced from the same sample in a study of CD8+CD57+ T cells in acquired aplastic anemia (dated by TCRdb to 2017 to 2018). Patients chosen for sequencing had shown expansion of CD8+CD57+ cells by flow cytometry. TCRdb records Illumina HiSeq 2000 as the sequencer. Genomic DNA served as template for TCR beta VDJ combination and CDR3 sequence profiling. TCRdb trimmed public reads at Q25 via fastp, called clones via MiXCR and kept in-frame beta chains. Each CDR3 protein gets just one entry, which takes the most common genes and DNA from the rows behind it. This sample lists over 150,000 distinct CDR3 sequences; approximately 48% were detected once. The biggest ten clones account for 10% to 15% of the sample. The sample comprised sorted CD4+, CD8+, or CD8+CD57+ T cells (not recorded which) from PBMCs. The receptors stem from a human donor with aplastic anemia.

This clonotype appeared a few times. The chain is built from TRBV2 and TRBJ1-6; D is perhaps TRBD1 (5 bases). The CDR3 loop spans 13 amino acids. Germline CDR1 and CDR2: SNHLY and FYNNEI. Trimming took off 3 bases at V and 10 bases at J, with 10 bases between the two ends. CDR3 sequence: CASSEGRGSPLHF. The CDR3 DNA reads as TGTGCCAGCAGTGAGGGTCGGGGGTCACCCCTCCACTTT.

About this clonotype itself: At one end, the junction sequence differs from germline, possibly due to a read error. This sequence joins TRBV7-9 and TRBJ1-1; 9 bases match TRBD1. CDR1 is SEHNR and CDR2 is FQNEAQ in the germline V gene (reference sequence). The CDR3 contains 13 residues. The CDR3 loop is CASSSDRGTEAFF. The CDR3 DNA reads as TGTGCTAGCAGCTCGGACAGGGGCACTGAAGCTTTCTTT.

This clonotype has a handful of counts. The chain carries TRBV24-1 and TRBJ2-5, with 7 bases fitting TRBD1. This CDR3 spans 16 amino acids. CDR1 is KGHDR, CDR2 SFDVKD, per germline. With 4 bases clipped from V and 0 bases from J, the junction kept 7 bases outside the gene matches. In DNA, the CDR3 is TGTGCCACCAGTGAATACGGGACAGCTAACCAAGAGACCCAGTACTTC. It codes for CATSEYGTANQETQYF.

This clonotype came up a few times. The rearrangement uses TRBV20-1 and TRBJ1-2; no firm D call. V lost 7 bases, J lost 4 bases, and 13 bases lay in between. CDR3 length: 12 amino acids. CDR1 and CDR2 from the germline V gene are DFQATT and SNEGSKA (reference sequence). The CDR3 DNA reads TGCAGTGAACCCGCTGGCCCCTATGGCTACACCTTC. It specifies CSEPAGPYGYTF.

J is TRBJ2-1 and V is TRBV29-1; maybe TRBD2 (5 bases). The CDR3 has 11 residues. Trimming removed 4 bases from V and 7 bases from J, with 8 bases in between. Germline V lookup: CDR1 SQVTM, CDR2 ANQGSEA. CDR3 nucleotide sequence: TGCAGCGTTGGGGAGAGGAATGAGCAGTTCTTC. Translation gives CSVGERNEQFF.

V is TRBV2 and J is TRBJ1-5, with D perhaps TRBD1 (6 bases). This CDR3 spans 13 amino acids. V was cut by 9 bases and J by 6 bases, with 15 bases left in between. Germline CDR1 SNHLY, CDR2 FYNNEI. The CDR3: CASRRGGPQPQHF. The CDR3 bases are TGTGCCAGTAGGCGGGGGGGCCCTCAGCCCCAGCATTTT.

The J gene is TRBJ2-3, the V gene TRBV24-1, with 10 bases aligning to TRBD2. J gave up 2 bases and V 5 bases, and 6 bases lay outside the gene matches. Germline V gene sequence: CDR1 KGHDR, CDR2 SFDVKD. The length of the CDR3 is 16 residues. DNA of the CDR3: TGTGCCACCAGTGGGCTAGCGGGGGAGATCACAGATACGCAGTATTTT. Protein: CATSGLAGEITDTQYF.

There are many counts of this clonotype. This sequence joins TRBV15 and TRBJ1-5; possible D gene TRBD1, 5 bases. Germline V gene sequence: CDR1 LNHNV, CDR2 YYDKDF (reference sequence). The V end lost 0 bases, the J end lost 5 bases, and 8 bases lay between the germline ends. The CDR3 sequence is 14 residues long. The CDR3 loop reads CATSRDRGDQPQHF. The CDR3 bases are TGTGCCACCAGCAGAGATCGGGGGGATCAGCCCCAGCATTTT.

J is TRBJ1-1 and V is TRBV5-1; 7 nucleotides align to TRBD1. This CDR3 contains 13 residues. Trimming cost V 0 bases and J 6 bases; bases outside gene matches: 2. Germline CDR1 and CDR2: SGHRS and YFSETQ. CDR3 DNA: TGCGCCAGCAGCTTGGAGGGGGCCGCTGAAGCTTTCTTT. This gives the protein CASSLEGAAEAFF.

On this clonotype itself: A much larger clone differs from this one at a single base, so this may be a read error. The V call is TRBV25-1, the J call TRBJ2-5; 12 nucleotides agree with TRBD2. This CDR3 spans 15 amino acids. The V and J ends lost 10 bases and 1 base, in that order; junction bases with no gene match: 7. CDR1 and CDR2 (germline): MGHDK, SYGVNS. CDR3 protein: CATRMTSGSQETQYF. CDR3 nucleotide sequence: TGTGCCACCCGGATGACTAGCGGGAGCCAAGAGACCCAGTACTTC.

The rearrangement links TRBV10-3 to TRBJ2-7; maybe TRBD1 (6 bases). This CDR3 contains 14 residues. CDR1 ENHRY and CDR2 SYGVKD come from the germline V gene. V lost 5 bases, J lost 0 bases, and 11 bases lay in between. CDR3 coding DNA: TGTGCCATCAGTTGGCAGGGGAACTCCTACGAGCAGTACTTC. The encoded protein is CAISWQGNSYEQYF.

The V call is TRBV7-6, the J call TRBJ2-5; 9 positions match TRBD2. This CDR3 region has 16 residues. Losses at the gene ends were 0 bases for V and 4 bases for J; bases not matched to a gene: 6. CDR1 is SGHVS and CDR2 is FNYEAQ in the germline V gene. CDR3 sequence reads: CASSLAAGGRGETQYF. Here the CDR3 DNA reads TGTGCCAGCAGCTTAGCGGCGGGGGGGCGGGGAGAGACCCAGTACTTC.

This CDR3 reads CASSVVPAGAFYEQYF. CDR3 DNA sequence: TGTGCCAGCAGCGTAGTGCCAGCGGGAGCCTTCTACGAGCAGTACTTC. The V and J genes are TRBV9 and TRBJ2-7; the match to TRBD2 covers 8 bases. The CDR3 contains 16 residues. V was pared by 0 bases and J by 3 bases, with 8 bases of the junction left unmatched. Germline V gives CDR1 SGDLS, CDR2 YYNGEE.

There are many counts of this clonotype. V and J are TRBV14 and TRBJ2-7, with TRBD1 matching over 7 bases. With V trimmed by 4 bases and J by 5 bases, 14 bases remained unmatched. The CDR3 spans 16 residues. Germline V gene data show CDR1 as SGHDN and CDR2 as FVKESK. In DNA, the CDR3 is TGTGCCAGCAGCCCTATATGGACAGGAGTTAACCACGAGCAGTACTTC. Encoded protein: CASSPIWTGVNHEQYF.

This chain joins TRBV25-1 and TRBJ2-7, with TRBD1 as a possible D gene (5 bases). With 3 bases removed from V and 2 bases from J, the gap between germline ends came to 17 bases. In germline, CDR1 is MGHDK, CDR2 SYGVNS. This CDR3 comprises 16 residues. In nucleotides, the CDR3 is TGTGCCAGCAGTGACCCCGCTAAGACAGAAGCCTACGAGCAGTACTTC. This gives the protein CASSDPAKTEAYEQYF.

This clonotype appeared a few times. This clone may be a read error of a much larger clone one base away. This chain links TRBV14 with TRBJ2-3; D is unclear. The germline V gene encodes CDR1 SGHDN and CDR2 FVKESK. The CDR3 totals 16 residues. CDR3 residues: CASSQDVGRTPDAQYF. As DNA, the CDR3 is TGTGCCAGCAGCCAAGATGTCGGCAGGACGCCAGATGCGCAGTATTTT.

The chain is built from TRBV15 and TRBJ1-4, with D tentatively TRBD1 (6 bases). The CDR3 runs to 15 residues. Trimming removed 3 bases from V and 1 base from J, with 9 bases in between. CDR1 and CDR2 (germline): LNHNV, YYDKDF (reference sequence). The CDR3 loop is CATSSNRETNEKLFF. CDR3 coding DNA: TGTGCCACCAGCAGCAACAGGGAAACTAATGAAAAACTGTTTTTT.

The gene calls are TRBV30 and TRBJ2-3; 8 bases match TRBD2. The germline V gene encodes CDR1 GTSNPN and CDR2 SVGIG (reference sequence). J was trimmed by 3 bases and V by 3 bases; bases with no gene match: 17. The CDR3 loop spans 18 amino acids. CDR3 coding DNA: TGTGCCTGGAGAAATGATCGCGGGGGGCCAGGTCGGACAGATACGCAGTATTTT. It encodes CAWRNDRGGPGRTDTQYF.

This clonotype appeared a few times. The chain is built from TRBV5-1 and TRBJ1-4; no definite D call. This CDR3 region has 16 residues. Per germline, CDR1 SGHRS and CDR2 YFSETQ. Between the trimmed V and J ends, which lost 0 bases and 4 bases, there was a span of 13 bases. CDR3 bases: TGCGCCAGCAGCTTGGCGGCGGCCAGGTATAATGAAAAACTGTTTTTT. It yields the protein CASSLAAARYNEKLFF.

This clonotype was seen only once. V and J are TRBV2 and TRBJ2-7; maybe TRBD1 (5 bases). V was pared by 7 bases and J by 6 bases, with 22 bases between. Germline loops: CDR1 SNHLY, CDR2 FYNNEI. The CDR3 is 15 residues long. CDR3 DNA sequence: TGTGCCAGCAAAATGGATAGGCAGGGTAGGGTCGAGCAGTACTTC. Encoded protein: CASKMDRQGRVEQYF.

This clonotype was counted between two and nine times. This chain uses TRBV28 with TRBJ1-2; 9 bases align to TRBD1. CDR1 is MDHEN and CDR2 is SYDVKM in the germline V gene. The J segment lost 7 bases and the V segment lost 4 bases, leaving 7 bases of the junction unmatched. The CDR3 runs to 14 residues. The CDR3 coding sequence is TGTGCCAGCAGTTCGGGACAGGGCTATCTTGGCTACACCTTC. As protein: CASSSGQGYLGYTF.

In this sample, this clonotype turned up many times. The chain is built from TRBV20-1 and TRBJ2-3; 12 bases match TRBD2. Losses at the gene ends were 6 bases for V and 0 bases for J; bases not matched to a gene: 7. In germline, CDR1 is DFQATT, CDR2 SNEGSKA (reference sequence). CDR3 length equals 16 residues. The CDR3 reads CSAYPSGGVSTDTQYF. Here the CDR3 DNA reads TGCAGTGCGTATCCTAGCGGGGGGGTTAGCACAGATACGCAGTATTTT.

This clonotype was recorded many times. The genes are TRBV15 and TRBJ1-4, with 7 bases matching TRBD1. Losses at the gene ends were 4 bases for V and 2 bases for J; bases not matched to a gene: 4. The CDR3 spans 15 residues. The germline CDR1 and CDR2 sequences are LNHNV and YYDKDF (reference sequence). CDR3 in amino acids: CATSMRGRTNEKLFF. CDR3 sequence (DNA): TGTGCCACCAGCATGAGGGGGCGGACTAATGAAAAACTGTTTTTT.

A word on this clonotype: This may be a read error, as it is one base from a much larger clone. The rearrangement uses TRBV7-6 and TRBJ2-2; TRBD1 aligns across 8 bases. There are 16 residues in the CDR3. Germline CDR1 is SGHVS and CDR2 is FNYEAQ. The CDR3 sequence: CASSSRTGYPAGGLFF. In DNA, the CDR3 is TGTGCCAGCAGCTCCAGGACAGGGTACCCCGCCGGGGGGCTGTTTTTT.

The V gene is TRBV11-2, the J gene TRBJ1-2; D is undetermined. Germline V lookup: CDR1 SGHAT, CDR2 FQNNGV. The CDR3 sequence is 17 residues long. V gave up 3 bases and J gave up 6 bases, with 23 bases separating them. The DNA for the CDR3 is TGTGCCAGCAGCTTTGACCCACTGAGGGCCAGATTGGATGGCTACACCTTC. Amino acid sequence: CASSFDPLRARLDGYTF.

This clonotype was recorded many times. V and J are TRBV5-4 and TRBJ2-5; possible D gene TRBD1, 5 bases. This CDR3 is built from 15 residues. V dropped 0 bases and J dropped 2 bases, with 11 bases sitting between them. Germline assignment: CDR1 SGHNT and CDR2 YYREEE (reference sequence). The CDR3 DNA reads as TGTGCCAGCAGCTTGGGTTGGGGCGGACAAGAGACCCAGTACTTC. Protein product: CASSLGWGGQETQYF. Using reference TRBV5-4 and TRBJ2-5 for the parts outside the CDR3, the full variable domain is ETGVTQSPTHLIKTRGQQVTLRCSSQSGHNTVSWYQQALGQGPQFIFQYYREEENGRGNFPPRFSGLQFPNYSSELNVNALELDDSALYLCASSLGWGGQETQYFGPGTRLLVL.

This clonotype was seen only a few times. The J gene is TRBJ2-1, the V gene TRBV2; TRBD2 matches 9 bases. Germline V CDR1 and CDR2: SNHLY, FYNNEI. CDR3 size: 15 residues. V lost 6 bases and J lost 7; bases outside the gene matches: 10. The CDR3: CASRRELAGRNEQFF. The CDR3 DNA is TGTGCCAGCAGGAGGGAGCTAGCGGGAAGGAATGAGCAGTTCTTC.

This chain links TRBV10-3 with TRBJ2-4; D is unclear. Deletions cut 0 bases from V and 2 bases from J, with 5 bases between. The CDR3 covers 14 residues. CDR1 and CDR2 (germline): ENHRY, SYGVKD. In DNA, the CDR3 is TGTGCCATCAGTGAGTCAAACACCAAAAACATTCAGTACTTC. Its protein product is CAISESNTKNIQYF.

The chain carries TRBV6-5 and TRBJ2-7, with 9 bases identical to TRBD1. The junction had 6 bases not matched to a gene; V was cut back by 3 bases and J by 3 bases. Germline V gene sequence: CDR1 MNHEY, CDR2 SVGAGI. The CDR3 contains 15 residues. The CDR3 region is CASSYSTGGGYEQYF. The CDR3 DNA is TGTGCCAGCAGTTATTCTACAGGGGGCGGCTACGAGCAGTACTTC.

Concerning this clonotype itself: Since a much larger clone is just one base distant, this may be a read error. The CDR3 DNA sequence: TGTGCCAGTAGTCTTAGGACGGTCCTCGCGAACACCGGGGAGCTGTTTTTT. Translated: CASSLRTVLANTGELFF. V usage is TRBV19 and J usage is TRBJ2-2; D unresolved. CDR3 size: 17 residues. V gave up 5 bases and J gave up 0 bases, with 16 bases separating them. CDR1 is LNHDA and CDR2 is SQIVND in the germline V gene (reference sequence). Full variable domain (rest looked up from reference TRBV19 and TRBJ2-2): DGGITQSPKYLFRKEGQNVTLSCEQNLNHDAMYWYRQDPGQGLRLIYYSQIVNDFQKGDIAEGYSVSREKKESFPLTVTSAQKNPTAFYLCASSLRTVLANTGELFFGEGSRLTVL.